This T cell receptor beta chain was documented in a study of blood T cells in healthy people across ages. Next came a second PCR, run for about 6 to 11 cycles, which used a sample-barcoded 5' primer along with a J-beta primer mix. TCRdb re-called the 5' RACE reads through MiXCR, storing one row per CDR3 protein. This sample has around 700,000 distinct CDR3 sequences; 20% to 25% occur once, and the top ten carry 9.4%. These data were also filed under a second study, of T cells of mothers and their children. From that second work: Every mother produced more than 8 million TCR beta CDR3 reads, whereas every child provided about 3 million.

The TCR sequence derives from a boy aged 5-17 years in good health. Sequences were obtained from blood.

The CDR3 DNA reads as TGCAGCGTTAAAACCGGGACAGGGGAATTCTACGAGCAGTACTTC. Translating gives CSVKTGTGEFYEQYF. The V call is TRBV29-1, the J call TRBJ2-1, with TRBD1 matching 10 bases. The better agreement between TRBJ2-7 and the DNA end casts doubt on the J call. This CDR3 has 15 amino acids. CDR1 and CDR2 (germline): SQVTM, ANQGSEA.